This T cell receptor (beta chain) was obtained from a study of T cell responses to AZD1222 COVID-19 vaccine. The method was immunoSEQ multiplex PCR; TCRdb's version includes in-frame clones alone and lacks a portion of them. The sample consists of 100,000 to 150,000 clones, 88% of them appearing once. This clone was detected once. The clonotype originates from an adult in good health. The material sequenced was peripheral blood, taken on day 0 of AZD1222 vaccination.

CDR3 DNA sequence: TGTGCCAGCAGTTACTTGGGGAATGGCTACACCTTC. It yields the protein CASSYLGNGYTF. V and J are TRBV6-6 and TRBJ1-2, with D uncertain. V lost 1 base, J lost 6 bases, and 6 bases lay in between. The CDR3 has 12 amino acids. The germline V gene encodes CDR1 MNHNY and CDR2 SVGAGI (reference sequence).